The 19 T cell receptor beta chains below all came from one sample that was sequenced in a study of blood T cell repertoires in COVID-19. Sequencing was performed with immunoSEQ multiplex PCR; in TCRdb, only in-frame clones are kept and a portion is missing. The data hold 230,000 or so clones, with 70% to 90% observed a single time. The source material was PBMCs or T cells enriched from blood (not recorded which). These receptors all stem from a woman in her 50s who had been exposed to COVID-19.

The J gene is TRBJ2-5, the V gene TRBV19; 8 bases are shared with TRBD2. The CDR3 has 15 residues. Trimming at V came to 8 bases and at J to 2 bases, leaving 10 bases not matched to a gene. Germline CDR1 reads LNHDA; CDR2 reads SQIVND (reference sequence). Here the CDR3 DNA reads TGTGCCAGTTCATTGGCCAGCGGGGGACAAGAGACCCAGTACTTC. This translates into CASSLASGGQETQYF.

J is TRBJ1-4 and V is TRBV11-2; D is unresolved. Deletions cut 4 bases from V and 7 bases from J, with 16 bases between. This CDR3 region has 15 residues. Germline V gives CDR1 SGHAT, CDR2 FQNNGV. The CDR3: CASSSLSGHGEKLFF. CDR3 coding DNA: TGTGCCAGCAGCTCACTCTCGGGTCACGGTGAAAAACTGTTTTTT.

The chain combines TRBV6-2 or TRBV6-3 with TRBJ1-5; D gene unclear. Germline values: CDR1 MNHEY, CDR2 SVGEGT. Trimming took off 4 bases at V and 4 bases at J, with 8 bases between the two ends. The CDR3 contains 13 residues. The CDR3 DNA is TGTGCCAGCAGTTCGCAGGAAAATCAGCCCCAGCATTTT. It codes for CASSSQENQPQHF.

Concerning this clone itself: Other DNA sequences from this sample encode an identical CDR3 as well. The chain carries TRBV11-2 and TRBJ2-1; 7 bases match TRBD2. After removal of 5 bases from V and 7 bases from J, the junction contained 5 bases not matched to a gene. The CDR3 is 13 amino acids. Germline CDR1 is SGHAT and CDR2 is FQNNGV. The CDR3 protein is CASSQTSVNEQFF. The CDR3 DNA sequence: TGTGCCAGCAGCCAAACTAGCGTAAATGAGCAGTTCTTC.

The genes are TRBV19 and TRBJ2-3, with 11 bases aligning to TRBD1. CDR1 and CDR2 (germline): LNHDA, SQIVND (reference sequence). The CDR3 length is 14 residues. Trimming cost V 10 bases and J 4 bases; bases outside gene matches: 7. CDR3 protein: CATRKDRGPDTQYF. In nucleotides, the CDR3 is TGTGCCACCCGGAAGGACAGGGGGCCAGATACGCAGTATTTT.

The chain combines TRBV11-3 with TRBJ2-1; D not resolved. Germline CDR1 reads SGHNT; CDR2 reads YENEEA. This CDR3 contains 13 residues. The V gene lost 3 bases and the J gene lost 0 bases, with 3 bases spanning the gap. The CDR3 sequence: CASSLSSYNEQFF. CDR3 sequence (DNA): TGTGCCAGCAGCTTGAGCTCCTACAATGAGCAGTTCTTC.

J is TRBJ2-5 and V is TRBV5-4; 8 nucleotides agree with TRBD2. Losses at the gene ends were 5 bases for V and 4 bases for J; bases not matched to a gene: 13. Per the germline V gene, CDR1 is SGHNT and CDR2 is YYREEE (reference sequence). The CDR3 covers 16 residues. As DNA, the CDR3 is TGTGCCAGCAGTTTCGACTTAGCGGGGAGGGGAGAGACCCAGTACTTC. Translation: CASSFDLAGRGETQYF.

The chain joins TRBV6-5 to TRBJ1-6; TRBD1 matches at 7 bases. The trim removed 7 bases at V and 7 bases at J, leaving 10 bases unmatched. The CDR3 extends over 15 amino acids. Per germline, CDR1 MNHEY and CDR2 SVGAGI. CDR3 amino acids: CASTITRGLNSPLHF. As DNA, the CDR3 is TGTGCCAGCACCATTACAAGGGGGCTAAATTCACCCCTCCACTTT.

This clone was observed a single time. This rearrangement joins TRBV11-2 to TRBJ2-5, with D maybe TRBD2 (6 bases). CDR1 is SGHAT and CDR2 is FQNNGV in the germline V gene. The CDR3 has 14 residues. The V end lost 1 base, the J end lost 7 bases, and 13 bases lay between the germline ends. The CDR3 DNA sequence: TGTGCCAGCAGCTTAGGCGTTGCGGAGGGGACCCAGTACTTC. It is translated as CASSLGVAEGTQYF.

This sequence joins TRBV5-5 and TRBJ2-4, with a possible D match to TRBD1 (5 bases). The CDR3 has 16 amino acids. Germline lookup yields CDR1 SGHKS and CDR2 YYEKEE (reference sequence). V gave up 0 bases and J gave up 3 bases, with 13 bases separating them. The CDR3 coding sequence is TGTGCCAGCAGCTTGGGGCAGGGTAAGGGCAAAAACATTCAGTACTTC. This encodes CASSLGQGKGKNIQYF.

The rearrangement joins TRBV4-1 to TRBJ2-1; possibly TRBD2 for D (5 bases). V was shortened by 1 base and J by 12 bases, with 19 bases between the two germline ends. This CDR3 is built from 15 residues. Germline loops: CDR1 MGHRA, CDR2 YSYEKL. The CDR3 coding sequence is TGCGCCAGCAGCCAAGTCCAAGCGGACCCGTTTGCGCAGTTCTTC. Translated, it gives CASSQVQADPFAQFF.

This clone appeared once. V gene TRBV7-2 combines with J gene TRBJ1-1, with D perhaps TRBD1 (5 bases). The V end lost 3 bases, the J end lost 3 bases, and 8 bases lay between the germline ends. The CDR3 is made up of 13 amino acids. CDR1 is SGHTA and CDR2 is FQGNSA in the germline V gene. DNA for the CDR3: TGTGCCAGCAGCTTGACAGCTTACACTGAAGCTTTCTTT. The encoded protein is CASSLTAYTEAFF.

The chain carries TRBV9 and TRBJ1-1, with D hard to call. The germline gives CDR1 SGDLS, CDR2 YYNGEE. There are 14 residues in the CDR3. V lost 0 bases and J lost 4, with 10 bases in between. CDR3 DNA sequence: TGTGCCAGCAGCGTAGTCGAGGGAGGCACTGAAGCTTTCTTT. It translates to CASSVVEGGTEAFF.

This clone was recorded once. The chain employs TRBV6-5 and TRBJ2-1, with D perhaps TRBD2 (6 bases). CDR3 length equals 15 residues. The germline V gene has CDR1 MNHEY and CDR2 SVGAGI. V lost 10 bases and J lost 0, with 16 bases in between. The CDR3, as DNA: TGTGCCACCAGGAGGGAGACTGCCTCCTACAATGAGCAGTTCTTC. Encoded protein: CATRRETASYNEQFF.

The chain uses TRBV25-1 and TRBJ2-1, with D maybe TRBD1 (6 bases). This CDR3 has 14 amino acids. In germline, CDR1 is MGHDK, CDR2 SYGVNS. Deletions cut 4 bases from V and 3 bases from J, with 10 bases between. CDR3 in DNA: TGTGCCAGCAGTGGGGGGCTCCACTACAATGAGCAGTTCTTC. Its translation is CASSGGLHYNEQFF.

The chain employs TRBV9 and TRBJ1-3; tentatively, D is TRBD1 (6 bases). Germline V lookup: CDR1 SGDLS, CDR2 YYNGEE. The CDR3 consists of 16 residues. Trimming removed 3 bases from V and 2 bases from J, with 15 bases in between. CDR3 in DNA: TGTGCCAGCAGCGCAACCCAGGGGCCACCTGGAAACACCATATATTTT. It translates to CASSATQGPPGNTIYF.

This clone was picked up one time. This chain uses TRBV28 with TRBJ1-2; 9 bases line up with TRBD1. Germline V lookup: CDR1 MDHEN, CDR2 SYDVKM. The ends lost 6 bases at V and 10 bases at J; junction bases unmatched: 6. CDR3 length: 12 amino acids. The CDR3 reads CASSLDRGDYTF. The DNA of the CDR3 is TGTGCCAGCAGCCTAGACAGGGGGGACTACACCTTC.

In DNA, the CDR3 is TGTGCCAGCAGCGCCGCACAGGGTAGGGAATCACCCCTCCACTTT. It codes for CASSAAQGRESPLHF. V gene TRBV9 combines with J gene TRBJ1-6; D possibly corresponds to TRBD1 (6 bases). V gave up 3 bases and J gave up 10 bases, with 17 bases separating them. The CDR3 is 15 residues long. Germline lookup yields CDR1 SGDLS and CDR2 YYNGEE.

V is TRBV19 and J is TRBJ2-2; 11 positions agree with TRBD2. The length of the CDR3 is 15 residues. J lost 7 bases, V lost 8 bases, and 9 bases had no gene match. Per the germline V gene, CDR1 is LNHDA and CDR2 is SQIVND (reference sequence). This chain's CDR3 is CASRFRTSGFGELFF. DNA of the CDR3: TGTGCCAGTCGATTTAGGACTAGCGGGTTCGGGGAGCTGTTTTTT.